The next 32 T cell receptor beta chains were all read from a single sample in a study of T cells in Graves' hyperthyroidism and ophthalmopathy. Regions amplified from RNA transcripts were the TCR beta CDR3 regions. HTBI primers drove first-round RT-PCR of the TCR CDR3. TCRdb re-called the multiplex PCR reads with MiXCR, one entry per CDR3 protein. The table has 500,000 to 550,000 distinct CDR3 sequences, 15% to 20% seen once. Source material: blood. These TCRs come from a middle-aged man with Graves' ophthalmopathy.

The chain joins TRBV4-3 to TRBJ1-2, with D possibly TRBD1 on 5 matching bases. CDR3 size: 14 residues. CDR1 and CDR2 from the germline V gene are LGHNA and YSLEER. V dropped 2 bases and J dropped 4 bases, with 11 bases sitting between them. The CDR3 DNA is TGCGCCAGCAGCCAACAGACAGACCCCTATGGCTACACCTTC. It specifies CASSQQTDPYGYTF.

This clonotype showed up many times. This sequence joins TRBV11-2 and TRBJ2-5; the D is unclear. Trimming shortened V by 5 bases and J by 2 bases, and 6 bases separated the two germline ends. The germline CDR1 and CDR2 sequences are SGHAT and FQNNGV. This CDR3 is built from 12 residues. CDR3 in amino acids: CASSPRQETQYF. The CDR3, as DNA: TGTGCCAGCAGCCCCCGGCAAGAGACCCAGTACTTC.

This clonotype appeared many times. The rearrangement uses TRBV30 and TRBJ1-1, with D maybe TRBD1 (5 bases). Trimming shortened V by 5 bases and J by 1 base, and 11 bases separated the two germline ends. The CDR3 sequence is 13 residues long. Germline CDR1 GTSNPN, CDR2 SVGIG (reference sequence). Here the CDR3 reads CAWLYGGNTEAFF. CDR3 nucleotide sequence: TGTGCCTGGTTGTATGGGGGGAACACTGAAGCTTTCTTT.

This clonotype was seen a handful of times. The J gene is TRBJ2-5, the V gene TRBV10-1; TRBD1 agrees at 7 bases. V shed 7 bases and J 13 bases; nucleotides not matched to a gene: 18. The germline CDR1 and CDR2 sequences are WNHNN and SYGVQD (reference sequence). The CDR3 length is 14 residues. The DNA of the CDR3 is TGCGCCAGCAACGGACAGGACATCCAAACCCAGGTGTACTTC. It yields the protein CASNGQDIQTQVYF.

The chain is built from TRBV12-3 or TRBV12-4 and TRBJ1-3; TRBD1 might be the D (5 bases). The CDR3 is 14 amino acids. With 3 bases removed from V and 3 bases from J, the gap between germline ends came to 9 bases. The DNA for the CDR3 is TGTGCCAGCAGTTTGGACAATTTTGGAAACACCATATATTTT. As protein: CASSLDNFGNTIYF.

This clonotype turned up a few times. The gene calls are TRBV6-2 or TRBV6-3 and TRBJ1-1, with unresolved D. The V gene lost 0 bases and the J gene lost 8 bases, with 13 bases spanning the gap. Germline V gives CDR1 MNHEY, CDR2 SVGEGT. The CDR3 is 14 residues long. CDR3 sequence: CASSYSESFTEAFF. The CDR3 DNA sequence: TGTGCCAGCAGTTACTCGGAGAGTTTTACGGAAGCTTTCTTT.

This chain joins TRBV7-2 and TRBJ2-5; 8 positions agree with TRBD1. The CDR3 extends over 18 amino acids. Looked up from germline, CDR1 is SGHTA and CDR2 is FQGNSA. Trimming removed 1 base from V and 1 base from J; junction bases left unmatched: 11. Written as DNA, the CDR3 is TGTGCCAGCAGCTTAGATTGGGTAGGGGACAGGTCCCAAGAGACCCAGTACTTC. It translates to CASSLDWVGDRSQETQYF.

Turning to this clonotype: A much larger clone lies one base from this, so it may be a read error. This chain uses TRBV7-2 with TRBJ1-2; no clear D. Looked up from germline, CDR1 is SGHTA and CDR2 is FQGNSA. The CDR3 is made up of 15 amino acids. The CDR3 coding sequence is TGTGCCGGCAGCCGGCCCGGGAATACTAACTATGGCTACACCTTC. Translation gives CAGSRPGNTNYGYTF.

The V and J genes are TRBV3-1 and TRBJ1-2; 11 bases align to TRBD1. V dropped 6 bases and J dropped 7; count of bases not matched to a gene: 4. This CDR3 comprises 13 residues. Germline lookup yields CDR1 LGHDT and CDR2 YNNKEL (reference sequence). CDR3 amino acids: CASSRTGGTGYTF. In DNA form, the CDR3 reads TGTGCCAGCAGTCGGACAGGGGGCACTGGCTACACCTTC. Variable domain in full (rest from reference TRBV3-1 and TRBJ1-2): DTAVSQTPKYLVTQMGNDKSIKCEQNLGHDTMYWYKQDSKKFLKIMFSYNNKELIINETVPNRFSPKSPDKAHLNLHINSLELGDSAVYFCASSRTGGTGYTFGSGTRLTVV.

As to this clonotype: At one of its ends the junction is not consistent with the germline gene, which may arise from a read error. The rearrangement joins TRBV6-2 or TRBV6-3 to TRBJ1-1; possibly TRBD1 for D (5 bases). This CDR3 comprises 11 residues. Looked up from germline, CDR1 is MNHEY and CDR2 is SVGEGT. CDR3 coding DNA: TGTGCCTGCAGGGACGTCGCTGAAGCTTTCTTT. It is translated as CACRDVAEAFF.

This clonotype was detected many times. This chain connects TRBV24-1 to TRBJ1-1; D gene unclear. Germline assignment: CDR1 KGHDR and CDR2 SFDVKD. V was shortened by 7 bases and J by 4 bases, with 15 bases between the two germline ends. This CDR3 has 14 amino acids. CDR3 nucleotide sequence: TGTGCCACCAGGGGTTTGCCCGGTTCCACTGAAGCTTTCTTT. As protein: CATRGLPGSTEAFF.

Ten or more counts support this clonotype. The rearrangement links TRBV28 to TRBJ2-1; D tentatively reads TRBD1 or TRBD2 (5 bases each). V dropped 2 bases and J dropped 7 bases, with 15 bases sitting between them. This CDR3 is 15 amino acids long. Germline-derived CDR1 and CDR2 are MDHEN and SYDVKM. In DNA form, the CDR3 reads TGTGCCAGCAGTTTACCCCTGGCGTGGGGGAATGAGCAGTTCTTC. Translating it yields CASSLPLAWGNEQFF.

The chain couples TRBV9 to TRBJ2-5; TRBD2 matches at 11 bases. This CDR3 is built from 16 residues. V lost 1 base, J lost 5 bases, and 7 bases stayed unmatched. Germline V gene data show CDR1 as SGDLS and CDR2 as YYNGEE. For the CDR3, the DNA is TGTGCCAGCAGCGTATCCGGACTAGCGGGCTCCGAGACCCAGTACTTC. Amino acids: CASSVSGLAGSETQYF.

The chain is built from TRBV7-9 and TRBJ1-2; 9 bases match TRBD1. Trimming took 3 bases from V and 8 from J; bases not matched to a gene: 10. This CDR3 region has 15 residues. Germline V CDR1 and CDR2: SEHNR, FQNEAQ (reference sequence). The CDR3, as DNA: TGTGCCAGCAGCTTGGTGGCACAGGGGGCATCAGGCTACACCTTC. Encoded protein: CASSLVAQGASGYTF.

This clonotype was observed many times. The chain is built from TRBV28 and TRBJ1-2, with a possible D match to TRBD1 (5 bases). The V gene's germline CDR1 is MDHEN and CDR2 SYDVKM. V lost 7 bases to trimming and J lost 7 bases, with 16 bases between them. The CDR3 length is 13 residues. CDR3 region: CASKSAGVRGYTF. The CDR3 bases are TGTGCCAGCAAGTCGGCGGGGGTCCGTGGCTACACCTTC.

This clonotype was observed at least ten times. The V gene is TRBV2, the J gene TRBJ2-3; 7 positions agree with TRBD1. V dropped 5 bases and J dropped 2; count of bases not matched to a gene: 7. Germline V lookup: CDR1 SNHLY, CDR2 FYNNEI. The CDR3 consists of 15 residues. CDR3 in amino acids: CASSQTGVFTDTQYF. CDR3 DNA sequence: TGTGCCAGCAGTCAAACAGGGGTCTTCACAGATACGCAGTATTTT.

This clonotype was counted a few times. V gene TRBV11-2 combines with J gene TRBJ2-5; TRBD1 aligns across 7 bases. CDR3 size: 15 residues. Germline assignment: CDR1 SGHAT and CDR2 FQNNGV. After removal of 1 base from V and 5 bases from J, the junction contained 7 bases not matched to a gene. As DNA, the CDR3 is TGTGCCAGCAGCTTAGCGACAGGGATGGGGGAGACCCAGTACTTC. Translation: CASSLATGMGETQYF. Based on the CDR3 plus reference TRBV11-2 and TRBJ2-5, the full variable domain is EAGVAQSPRYKIIEKRQSVAFWCNPISGHATLYWYQQILGQGPKLLIQFQNNGVVDDSQLPKDRFSAERLKGVDSTLKIQPAKLEDSAVYLCASSLATGMGETQYFGPGTRLLVL.

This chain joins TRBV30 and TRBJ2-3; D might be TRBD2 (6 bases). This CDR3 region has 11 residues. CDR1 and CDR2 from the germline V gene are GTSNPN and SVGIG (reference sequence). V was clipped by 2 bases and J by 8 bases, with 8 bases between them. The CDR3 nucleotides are TGTGCCTGGAGTTGGAGGGGTACGCAGTATTTT. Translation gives CAWSWRGTQYF.

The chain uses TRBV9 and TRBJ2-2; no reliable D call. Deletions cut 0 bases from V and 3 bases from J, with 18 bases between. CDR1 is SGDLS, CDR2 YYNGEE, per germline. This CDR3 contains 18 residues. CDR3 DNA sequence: TGTGCCAGCAGCGTAGATGTCCTAGTTCGCATAGACACCGGGGAGCTGTTTTTT. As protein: CASSVDVLVRIDTGELFF.

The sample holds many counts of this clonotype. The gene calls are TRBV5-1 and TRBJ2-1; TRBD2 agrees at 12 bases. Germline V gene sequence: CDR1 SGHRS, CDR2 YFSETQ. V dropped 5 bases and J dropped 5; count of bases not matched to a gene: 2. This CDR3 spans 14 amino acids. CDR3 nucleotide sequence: TGCGCCAGCAGGCCTAGCGGGGGGGACAATGAGCAGTTCTTC. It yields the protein CASRPSGGDNEQFF.

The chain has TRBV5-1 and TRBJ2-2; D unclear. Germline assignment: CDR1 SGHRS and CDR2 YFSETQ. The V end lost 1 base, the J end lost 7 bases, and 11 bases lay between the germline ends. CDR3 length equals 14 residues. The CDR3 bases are TGCGCCAGCAGCTTGACGGATCCTGGCGGGGAGCTGTTTTTT. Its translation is CASSLTDPGGELFF.

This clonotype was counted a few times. The CDR3 is CASSPAGGSPAYEQYF. In nucleotides, the CDR3 is TGTGCCAGCTCACCGGCCGGAGGGAGCCCTGCCTACGAGCAGTACTTC. J is TRBJ2-7 and V is TRBV18; weak D call: TRBD2 (6 bases). The CDR3 sequence is 16 residues long. V was cut by 3 bases and J by 2 bases, with 17 bases left in between. CDR1 KGHSH and CDR2 LQKENI come from the germline V gene.

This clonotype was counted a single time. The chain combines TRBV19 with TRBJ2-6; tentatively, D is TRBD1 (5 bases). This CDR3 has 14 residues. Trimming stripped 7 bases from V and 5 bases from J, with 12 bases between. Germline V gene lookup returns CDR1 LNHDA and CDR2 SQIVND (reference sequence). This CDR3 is CASKGRVWANVLTF. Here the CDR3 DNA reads TGTGCCAGTAAAGGCAGGGTTTGGGCCAACGTCCTGACTTTC.

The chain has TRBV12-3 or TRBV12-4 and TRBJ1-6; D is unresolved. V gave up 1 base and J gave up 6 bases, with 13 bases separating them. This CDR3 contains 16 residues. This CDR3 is CASSLGPLGGNSPLHF. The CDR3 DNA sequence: TGTGCCAGCAGTTTAGGTCCCTTGGGAGGTAATTCACCCCTCCACTTT.

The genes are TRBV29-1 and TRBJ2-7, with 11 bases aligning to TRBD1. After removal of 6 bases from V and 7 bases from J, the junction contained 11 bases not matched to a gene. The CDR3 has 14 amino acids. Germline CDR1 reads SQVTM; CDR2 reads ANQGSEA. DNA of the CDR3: TGCAGCGTGGGGGGACAGGGGGGCTGGGCGGAGCAGTACTTC. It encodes CSVGGQGGWAEQYF.

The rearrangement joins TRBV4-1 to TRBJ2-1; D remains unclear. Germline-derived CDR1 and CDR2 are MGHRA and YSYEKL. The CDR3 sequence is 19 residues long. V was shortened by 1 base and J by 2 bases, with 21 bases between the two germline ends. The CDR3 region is CASSQGLLRAQSTYNEQFF. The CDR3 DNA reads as TGCGCCAGCAGCCAAGGTTTGCTTCGTGCCCAATCCACCTACAATGAGCAGTTCTTC.

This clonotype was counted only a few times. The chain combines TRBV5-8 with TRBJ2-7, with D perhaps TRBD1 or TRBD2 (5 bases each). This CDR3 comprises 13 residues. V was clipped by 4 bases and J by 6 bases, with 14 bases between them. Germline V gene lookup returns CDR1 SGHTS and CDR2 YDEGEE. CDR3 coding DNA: TGTGCCAGCAGCGCCGTCCGGGGCCTCGAGCAGTACTTC. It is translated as CASSAVRGLEQYF.

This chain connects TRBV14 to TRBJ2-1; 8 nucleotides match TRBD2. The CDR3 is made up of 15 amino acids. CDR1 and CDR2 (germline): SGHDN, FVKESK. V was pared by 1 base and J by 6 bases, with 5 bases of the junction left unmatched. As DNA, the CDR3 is TGTGCCAGCAGCCAAGTTTTAGGACTAGCCAATGAGCAGTTCTTC. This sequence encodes CASSQVLGLANEQFF.

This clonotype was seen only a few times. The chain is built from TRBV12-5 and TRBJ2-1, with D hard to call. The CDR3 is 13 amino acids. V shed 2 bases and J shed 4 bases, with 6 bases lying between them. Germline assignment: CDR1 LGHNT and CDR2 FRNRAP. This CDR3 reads CASGLSRYNEQFF. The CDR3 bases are TGTGCTAGTGGTTTGTCCAGGTACAATGAGCAGTTCTTC.

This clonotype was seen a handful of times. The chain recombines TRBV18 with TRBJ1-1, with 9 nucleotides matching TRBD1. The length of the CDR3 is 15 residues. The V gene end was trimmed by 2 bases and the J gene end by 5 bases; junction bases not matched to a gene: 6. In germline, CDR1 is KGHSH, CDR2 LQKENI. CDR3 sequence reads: CASSPTQGARTEAFF. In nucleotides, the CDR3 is TGTGCCAGCTCACCAACACAGGGGGCGCGGACTGAAGCTTTCTTT. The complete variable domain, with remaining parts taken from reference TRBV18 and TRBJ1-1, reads NAGVMQNPRHLVRRRGQEARLRCSPMKGHSHVYWYRQLPEEGLKFMVYLQKENIIDESGMPKERFSAEFPKEGPSILRIQQVVRGDSAAYFCASSPTQGARTEAFFGQGTRLTVV.

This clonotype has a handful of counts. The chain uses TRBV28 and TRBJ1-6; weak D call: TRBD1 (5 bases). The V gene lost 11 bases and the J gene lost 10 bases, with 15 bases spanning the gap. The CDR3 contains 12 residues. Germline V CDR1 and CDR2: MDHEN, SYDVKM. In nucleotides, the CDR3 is TGTGCCTCCCAGGGTAAACTCTCACCCCTCCACTTT. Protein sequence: CASQGKLSPLHF.

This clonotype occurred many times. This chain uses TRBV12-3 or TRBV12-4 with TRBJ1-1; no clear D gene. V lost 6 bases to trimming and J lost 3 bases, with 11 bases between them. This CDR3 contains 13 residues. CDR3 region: CASSHPADTEAFF. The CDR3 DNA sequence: TGTGCCAGCAGCCACCCGGCGGACACTGAAGCTTTCTTT.